The rows below give T cell receptor beta chains drawn from one sample of a study of T cell responses to AZD1222 COVID-19 vaccine. Assay used: immunoSEQ multiplex PCR; TCRdb lists only in-frame clones, some missing. This sample has approximately 100,000 clones, with 90% found just once. Sample: peripheral blood, taken on day 0 of AZD1222 vaccination. The source of these receptors is an adult in good health. The CDR3 runs from the conserved cysteine through the conserved F or W.

J: TRBJ1-4; V: TRBV28; length: 13; CDR3: CASNIGVNEKLFF
J: TRBJ2-3; V: TRBV5-4; length: 15; CDR3: CASSPRLDFADTQYF
J: TRBJ1-1; V: TRBV3-1/TRBV3-2; length: 15; CDR3: CASSQKVGGWTEAFF
J: TRBJ2-7; V: TRBV28; length: 13; CDR3: CASSLGTPGEQYF
J: TRBJ2-5; V: TRBV7-2; length: 12; CDR3: CASSFSFRTQYF
J: TRBJ2-7; V: TRBV4-2; length: 15; CDR3: CASSPPGQGTYEQYF
J: TRBJ1-2; V: TRBV10-3; length: 16; CDR3: CAISGRTGEGLRGYTF
J: TRBJ2-2; V: TRBV7-9; length: 17; CDR3: CASSFTRVFTNTGELFF
J: TRBJ2-2; V: TRBV10-3; length: 16; CDR3: CAIRAGQGADTGELFF
J: TRBJ2-1; V: TRBV2; length: 14; CDR3: CASSEGTGYNEQFF